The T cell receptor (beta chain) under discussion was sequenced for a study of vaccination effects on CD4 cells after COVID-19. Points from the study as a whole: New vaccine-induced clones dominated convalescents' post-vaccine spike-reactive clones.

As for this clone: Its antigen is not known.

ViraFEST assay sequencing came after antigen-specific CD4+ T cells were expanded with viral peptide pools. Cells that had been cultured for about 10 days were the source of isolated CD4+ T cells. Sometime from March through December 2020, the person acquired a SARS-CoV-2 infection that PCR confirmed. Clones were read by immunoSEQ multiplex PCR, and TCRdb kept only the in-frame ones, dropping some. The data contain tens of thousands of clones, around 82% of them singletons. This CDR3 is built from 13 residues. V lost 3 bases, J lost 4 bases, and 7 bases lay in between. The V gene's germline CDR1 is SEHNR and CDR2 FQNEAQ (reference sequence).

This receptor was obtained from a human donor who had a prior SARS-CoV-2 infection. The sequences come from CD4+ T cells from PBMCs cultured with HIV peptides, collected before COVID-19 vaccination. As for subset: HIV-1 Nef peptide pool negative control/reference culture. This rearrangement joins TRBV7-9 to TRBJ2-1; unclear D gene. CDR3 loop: CASSFWQYNEQFF. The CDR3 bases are TGTGCCAGCAGCTTTTGGCAATACAATGAGCAGTTCTTC.